This T cell receptor beta chain was recorded in a study of blood T cell repertoires in COVID-19. Looking at the study overall: COVID-19 samples collected from the United States, Italy and Spain covered acute and convalescent phases.

The CDR3 covers 15 residues. In germline, CDR1 is MNHEY, CDR2 SVGAGI. Between the trimmed V and J ends, which lost 0 bases and 3 bases, there was a span of 11 bases. While infection was still active, Seattle patients were enrolled and then followed longitudinally. Original methodology: How many nucleated cells were present was estimated from reference gene primer amplification. Sequencing used immunoSEQ multiplex PCR; TCRdb keeps in-frame clones, though not all of them. The V and J calls and clone size are taken from that table; D and trimming were inferred from the DNA. The sample records about 130,000 clones, around 82% being singletons.

This receptor was identified in a man aged 25-40 years with COVID-19, enrolled during active disease. The gene calls are TRBV6-5 and TRBJ1-2; D perhaps matches TRBD1 (6 bases). The sample comprised peripheral blood. CDR3 DNA: TGTGCCAGCAGTTACTCCTCAGGGGATTACTATGGCTACACCTTC. As protein: CASSYSSGDYYGYTF.